Included here is one TCR beta chain sequence, with context. Its antigen is not yet known. There are no base qualities to consult, and no much larger clone falls within one base. The CDR3, cysteine through phenylalanine, is 15 amino acids long. Here the CDR3 DNA is all that survives: 45 bases in frame from base 1. Trimming costs V 6 bases and J 1 base, and their ends lie 13 bases apart. From a lookup of the germline V gene, CDR1 and CDR2 are SGDLS and YYNGEE. This record belongs to a study of control samples from healthy donors and cancer patients (dated by TCRdb to between 2020 and 2021). To prepare the library, the immunoSEQ multiplex PCR assay was applied. In TCRdb, the immuneACCESS table is reduced to in-frame sequences with V and J assigned. These tables do not hold every clone; where another copy was compared, an unresolved V gene accounts for under half, and the others remain unexplained. In all, the sample holds 70,000 or so clones, and over 70% of those were seen once. 25% to 35% of the sample lies in the top ten.

The source of this sequence is a man aged 50 or older in good health. This chain joins TRBV9 to TRBJ2-2; TRBD1 might be the D gene, on 6 matching bases. The sequenced sample was blood. The CDR3 protein sequence reads: CASNGRGGNTGELFF. The sequenced DNA is TGTGCCAGCAACGGTAGAGGGGGGAACACCGGGGAGCTGTTTTTT.